A single sample is the source of the 8 T cell receptor beta chains below, sequenced in a study of T-cell memory formation after mild COVID-19. Each CDR3 protein is one row after TCRdb ran MiXCR on the 5' RACE reads. The top ten hold about 1.9% of the sample, which has 120,000 to 150,000 distinct CDR3 sequences, 6% to 7% seen once. The sequenced sample consisted of PBMCs or a T cell subset sorted from them (not recorded which). These receptors were obtained from an adult woman who had mild COVID-19 (a few samples of this study predate the infection). Cell type and time point are not known.

This clonotype was counted ten times or more. A read error may account for a junction end that differs from germline. J is TRBJ1-2 and V is TRBV7-2, with 7 bases identical to TRBD1. This CDR3 is 14 amino acids long. Germline assignment: CDR1 SGHTA and CDR2 FQGNSA. In DNA, the CDR3 is TGTGCCACCAGCTCGCGAGGGGGCGCGGGAGGCTACACCTTC. This encodes CATSSRGGAGGYTF.

Ten or more counts support this clonotype. The chain couples TRBV7-2 to TRBJ2-5, with D maybe TRBD2 (5 bases). The CDR3 spans 16 residues. The germline CDR1 and CDR2 sequences are SGHTA and FQGNSA. V lost 0 bases to trimming and J lost 1 base, with 12 bases between them. The CDR3 DNA reads TGTGCCAGCAGCTTAGCCGAGCTAGCCGGCCAAGAGACCCAGTACTTC. Protein: CASSLAELAGQETQYF. The whole variable domain, remainder taken from reference TRBV7-2 and TRBJ2-5, is GAGVSQSPSNKVTEKGKDVELRCDPISGHTALYWYRQSLGQGLEFLIYFQGNSAPDKSGLPSDRFSAERTGGSVSTLTIQRTQQEDSAVYLCASSLAELAGQETQYFGPGTRLLVL.

This clonotype was counted many times. The chain links TRBV12-3 or TRBV12-4 to TRBJ2-7; D is perhaps TRBD2 (5 bases). The CDR3 extends over 12 amino acids. Between the trimmed V and J ends, which lost 3 bases and 3 bases, there was a span of 6 bases. CDR3 residues: CASSFEGYEQYF. The CDR3, as DNA: TGTGCCAGCAGTTTTGAGGGCTACGAGCAGTACTTC.

This clonotype showed up just a few times. The genes are TRBV12-3 or TRBV12-4 and TRBJ1-1, with D perhaps matching TRBD1 (6 bases). The germline V and J ends were trimmed by 7 bases and 3 bases, with 18 bases remaining between them. The CDR3 consists of 15 residues. The CDR3 DNA sequence: TGTGCCAGCATTAGAGAACAGGGTTCGCACACTGAAGCTTTCTTT. This translates into CASIREQGSHTEAFF.

In its sample, this clonotype was seen many times. The V gene is TRBV20-1, the J gene TRBJ2-3, with D unclear. The CDR3 contains 13 residues. V lost 1 base to trimming and J lost 4 bases, with 9 bases between them. Germline V gene sequence: CDR1 DFQATT, CDR2 SNEGSKA (reference sequence). The CDR3, as DNA: TGCAGTGCTAGAGTACTGGCTGCAGATACGCAGTATTTT. This translates into CSARVLAADTQYF.

A few counts support this clonotype. The chain has TRBV3-1 and TRBJ1-6; perhaps TRBD1 as D (5 bases). The CDR3 consists of 14 residues. Trimming stripped 1 base from V and 9 bases from J, with 10 bases between. From germline, CDR1 is LGHDT and CDR2 YNNKEL (reference sequence). The CDR3 here is CASSQAGGGSPLHF. DNA for the CDR3: TGTGCCAGCAGCCAAGCCGGGGGGGGTTCACCCCTCCACTTT. Full variable domain (rest looked up from reference TRBV3-1 and TRBJ1-6): DTAVSQTPKYLVTQMGNDKSIKCEQNLGHDTMYWYKQDSKKFLKIMFSYNNKELIINETVPNRFSPKSPDKAHLNLHINSLELGDSAVYFCASSQAGGGSPLHFGNGTRLTVT.

The chain recombines TRBV13 with TRBJ2-7; TRBD2 agrees at 10 bases. This CDR3 has 15 amino acids. V was clipped by 5 bases and J by 3 bases; unmatched bases: 7. Germline CDR1 and CDR2: PRHDT and FYEKMQ (reference sequence). The CDR3 is CASSPLAGESYEQYF. The CDR3 bases are TGTGCCAGCAGCCCTCTAGCGGGAGAGAGCTACGAGCAGTACTTC. Supplemented by reference TRBV13 and TRBJ2-7, the full variable domain reads AAGVIQSPRHLIKEKRETATLKCYPIPRHDTVYWYQQGPGQDPQFLISFYEKMQSDKGSIPDRFSAQQFSDYHSELNMSSLELGDSALYFCASSPLAGESYEQYFGPGTRLTVT.

J is TRBJ2-1 and V is TRBV3-1; D is unclear. Per the germline V gene, CDR1 is LGHDT and CDR2 is YNNKEL (reference sequence). The length of the CDR3 is 14 residues. The V end was cut by 1 base, the J end by 6 bases, with 10 bases between. CDR3 in DNA: TGTGCCAGCAGCCAAGTTTCCGCCGGCAATGAGCAGTTCTTC. Protein sequence: CASSQVSAGNEQFF.